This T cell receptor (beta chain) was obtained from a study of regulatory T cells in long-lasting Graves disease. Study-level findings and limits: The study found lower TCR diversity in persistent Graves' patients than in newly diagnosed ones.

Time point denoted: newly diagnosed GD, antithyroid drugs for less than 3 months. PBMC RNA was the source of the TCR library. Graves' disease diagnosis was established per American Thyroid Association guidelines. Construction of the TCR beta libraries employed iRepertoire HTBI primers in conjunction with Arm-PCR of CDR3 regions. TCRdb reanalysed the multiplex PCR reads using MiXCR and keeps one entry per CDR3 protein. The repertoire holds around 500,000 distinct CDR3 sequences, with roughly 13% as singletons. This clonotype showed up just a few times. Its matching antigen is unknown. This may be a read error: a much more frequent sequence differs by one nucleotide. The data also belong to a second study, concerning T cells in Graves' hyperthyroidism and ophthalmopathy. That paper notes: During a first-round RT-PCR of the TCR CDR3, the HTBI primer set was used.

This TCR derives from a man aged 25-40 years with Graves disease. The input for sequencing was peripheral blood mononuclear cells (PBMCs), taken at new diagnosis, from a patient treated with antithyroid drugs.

The CDR3, as DNA: TGTGCCATCAGTGAGTTCCGGGACAGGGTTTTTGAGCAGCTCTTC. Its protein product is CAISEFRDRVFEQLF. The V and J genes are TRBV10-3 and TRBJ2-1; TRBD1 agrees at 9 bases. The germline CDR1 and CDR2 sequences are ENHRY and SYGVKD. The CDR3 has 15 residues.